This TCR beta chain appears in the sequencing data of a study of cytomegalovirus exposure and HLA in healthy donors. The CDR3 sequence is 15 residues long. Germline CDR1 reads PRHDT; CDR2 reads FYEKMQ (reference sequence). With 0 bases clipped from V and 2 bases from J, the junction kept 2 bases outside the gene matches. The method was immunoSEQ multiplex PCR; TCRdb's version includes in-frame clones alone and lacks a portion of them. The repertoire holds around 250,000 clones, with 85% to 90% as singletons. Overall study findings and caveats: The tendency of first-cohort TCR clusters to co-occur in the 90 to 150 validation repertoires emerged from a later analysis. Cytomegalovirus-associated status was assigned to about 150 TCR beta chains. Many donors shared some public TCRs, even though most TCR sequences were rare.

The donors were members of the approximately 120-subject validation cohort (separate from the approximately 670-subject first cohort). This clone was seen a handful of times. What it binds is not known. The chain has TRBV13 and TRBJ2-7; the match to TRBD1 covers 9 bases. Sequenced input: PBMCs. The source of this sequence is a woman aged 18-30 years in good health and CMV-seronegative. CDR3 in amino acids: CASSLGGDRAYEQYF. As DNA, the CDR3 is TGTGCCAGCAGCTTAGGCGGGGACAGGGCCTACGAGCAGTACTTC. Based on the CDR3 plus reference TRBV13 and TRBJ2-7, the full variable domain is AAGVIQSPRHLIKEKRETATLKCYPIPRHDTVYWYQQGPGQDPQFLISFYEKMQSDKGSIPDRFSAQQFSDYHSELNMSSLELGDSALYFCASSLGGDRAYEQYFGPGTRLTVT.